The rows below give T cell receptor beta chains drawn from one sample of a study of cytomegalovirus exposure and HLA in healthy donors. Produced via immunoSEQ multiplex PCR; TCRdb's table is partial and in-frame only. The sample carries approximately 85,000 clones, 75% to 90% recorded once. The sample was PBMCs. The receptors shown here come from a man aged 50-60 years in good health and CMV-seropositive. CDR3s include the opening cysteine and the closing phenylalanine or tryptophan. The D gene is left open where the match is weak. Clone sizes are given selectively: once, few, many, or a class where the clone is expanded.

TRBD1	TRBJ2-3	NA	TRBV6-5	CASSQSGTGADTQYF	TGTGCCAGCAGTCAGTCCGGGACAGGGGCAGATACGCAGTATTTT
NA	TRBJ2-1	NA	TRBV12-5	CASGLTSSGPANEQFF	TGTGCTAGTGGTTTGACCTCCAGCGGTCCGGCCAATGAGCAGTTCTTC
TRBD2	TRBJ2-5	once	TRBV5-1	CASSPGGGRNPGETQYF	TGCGCCAGCAGCCCTGGGGGCGGGAGGAACCCGGGGGAGACCCAGTACTTC
TRBD2	TRBJ2-1	NA	TRBV9	CASSRAGANNEQFF	TGTGCCAGCAGCAGGGCGGGAGCGAACAATGAGCAGTTCTTC
TRBD1	TRBJ1-4	once	TRBV7-2	CASSSGQGVEKLFF	TGTGCCAGCAGCTCCGGACAGGGAGTTGAAAAACTGTTTTTT
TRBD1	TRBJ1-1	NA	TRBV30	CAWSVPRTGVKNTEAFF	TGTGCCTGGAGTGTACCCCGGACAGGGGTAAAGAACACTGAAGCTTTCTTT
NA	TRBJ2-7	NA	TRBV11-3	CASSLERGYEQYF	TGTGCCAGCAGCTTAGAACGGGGTTACGAGCAGTACTTC
TRBD2	TRBJ2-1	few	TRBV7-3	CASSVGLADNEQFF	TGTGCCAGCAGCGTGGGACTAGCGGACAATGAGCAGTTCTTC
TRBD1	TRBJ2-2	NA	TRBV10-3	CAISPDRETGELFF	TGTGCCATCAGTCCGGACAGGGAGACCGGGGAGCTGTTTTTT
TRBD1	TRBJ1-5	NA	TRBV30	CAWSLNMGQGFRLRNQPQHF	TGTGCCTGGAGCCTTAATATGGGACAGGGTTTTAGGCTGCGCAATCAGCCCCAGCATTTT
TRBD2	TRBJ2-1	NA	TRBV27	CASSPLAGVQFF	TGTGCCAGCAGTCCCCTAGCGGGTGTGCAGTTCTTC
NA	TRBJ2-1	NA	TRBV21-1	CASSKGGDGAYNEQFF	TGTGCCAGCAGCAAAGGGGGGGACGGGGCCTACAATGAGCAGTTCTTC
TRBD2	TRBJ2-1	NA	TRBV30	CAWTGTSVRGEQFF	TGTGCCTGGACGGGGACTAGCGTCCGGGGTGAGCAGTTCTTC
TRBD1	TRBJ1-2	NA	TRBV19	CASSTQTGGYTF	TGTGCCAGTAGTACACAGACAGGGGGCTACACCTTC
TRBD2	TRBJ2-1	NA	TRBV4-1	CASSHPPGTTGDEQFF	TGCGCCAGCAGCCATCCCCCCGGGACTACCGGGGATGAGCAGTTCTTC
NA	TRBJ2-3	NA	TRBV30	CAWSVPRTVSTDTQYF	TGTGCCTGGAGTGTACCGCGGACAGTCAGCACAGATACGCAGTATTTT
NA	TRBJ2-7	few	TRBV15	CATSGGGEQYF	TGTGCCACCAGCGGGGGAGGCGAGCAGTACTTC